These T cell receptor beta chains were read from a single sample in a study of blood T cell repertoires in COVID-19. The table came from immunoSEQ multiplex PCR; TCRdb's copy has only in-frame clones and leaves some out. The table includes 240,000 or so clones, around three quarters detected once. Material: peripheral blood. These receptors came from an elderly woman with acute or convalescent COVID-19. Each CDR3 is given with its conserved first and last residue. The D gene is left open where the match is weak. Clone size is stated in some rows and not others, as once, few, many or a class when expanded.

TRBV5-1	TRBD1	.	TRBJ2-7	CASSSTGGSYEQYF	TGCGCCAGCAGTTCGACAGGGGGAAGCTACGAGCAGTACTTC
TRBV30	.	once	TRBJ2-1	CSCSSYNEQFF	TGTTCTTGTAGCTCCTACAATGAGCAGTTCTTC
TRBV3-1/TRBV3-2	.	.	TRBJ1-4	CASSFSLNRAKGSKLFF	TGTGCCAGCAGCTTTTCTTTGAACAGGGCCAAGGGGTCCAAACTGTTTTTT
TRBV10-2	TRBD2	few	TRBJ2-3	CASRTLAGGTDTQYF	TGCGCCAGCAGGACTCTAGCGGGAGGCACAGATACGCAGTATTTT
TRBV5-6	.	.	TRBJ1-2	CASSLAQGSYTF	TGTGCCAGCAGCTTGGCACAGGGCAGCTACACCTTC
TRBV3-1/TRBV3-2	.	once	TRBJ2-3	CASSQPGSSYADTQYF	TGTGCCAGCAGCCAACCCGGGAGTAGTTACGCAGATACGCAGTATTTT
TRBV9	TRBD1	.	TRBJ1-1	CASSGAFGTGSMNTEAFF	TGTGCCAGCAGCGGAGCATTCGGGACAGGGTCCATGAACACTGAAGCTTTCTTT
TRBV14	TRBD2	.	TRBJ2-3	CASSQVAGGLLDTQYF	TGTGCCAGCAGCCAAGTAGCGGGAGGCCTCTTGGATACGCAGTATTTT
TRBV2	TRBD1	.	TRBJ1-6	CAGSDRGAYSPLHF	TGTGCCGGCAGTGACAGGGGCGCTTATTCACCCCTCCACTTT
TRBV5-4	.	.	TRBJ2-3	CASSKPTDTQYF	TGTGCCAGCAGCAAGCCCACAGATACGCAGTATTTT
TRBV6-5	.	.	TRBJ2-5	CASSPRVGRQTQYF	TGTGCCAGCAGTCCGCGGGTAGGGCGGCAGACCCAGTACTTC
TRBV25-1	.	few	TRBJ2-2	CASSEPGYTGELFF	TGTGCCAGCAGTGAGCCAGGGTACACCGGGGAGCTGTTTTTT
TRBV7-2	.	.	TRBJ2-2	CASSFSRLGANTGELFF	TGTGCCAGCAGCTTCAGTCGACTAGGAGCGAACACCGGGGAGCTGTTTTTT
TRBV19	.	.	TRBJ1-2	CASSIVRTEGRGYTF	TGTGCCAGTAGTATAGTCCGGACGGAAGGGAGAGGCTACACCTTC
TRBV5-6	.	.	TRBJ1-2	CASSLAGWAGYTF	TGTGCCAGCAGCTTGGCCGGTTGGGCGGGCTACACCTTC
TRBV7-2	.	few	TRBJ2-3	CASSFGDRADTQYF	TGTGCCAGCAGCTTCGGAGATAGAGCAGATACGCAGTATTTT
TRBV4-2	.	.	TRBJ2-3	CASSPELRGGTDTQYF	TGTGCCAGCAGCCCCGAACTGCGCGGGGGCACAGATACGCAGTATTTT
TRBV3-1/TRBV3-2	.	.	TRBJ1-1	CASSQAVTEAFF	TGTGCCAGCAGCCAAGCAGTGACTGAAGCTTTCTTT
TRBV2	TRBD1	few	TRBJ1-5	CASILDRALNQPQHF	TGTGCCAGCATATTGGACAGGGCCCTCAATCAGCCCCAGCATTTT
TRBV21-1	.	.	TRBJ1-4	CASSIYQGQFNEKLFF	TGTGCCAGCAGCATCTACCAGGGGCAATTTAATGAAAAACTGTTTTTT
TRBV10-3	TRBD1	.	TRBJ1-2	CAIRGQGGANYGYTF	TGTGCCATCAGGGGACAGGGGGGAGCTAACTATGGCTACACCTTC
TRBV7-2	.	once	TRBJ1-3	CASSQQGPSGNTIYF	TGTGCCAGCAGCCAGCAGGGCCCCTCTGGAAACACCATATATTTT
TRBV3-1/TRBV3-2	.	.	TRBJ2-2	CASSHPGNQAGELFF	TGTGCCAGCAGCCACCCAGGGAATCAGGCCGGGGAGCTGTTTTTT
TRBV6-2/TRBV6-3	.	.	TRBJ2-7	CASSPHGEVVAPYEQYF	TGTGCCAGCAGCCCCCACGGGGAGGTTGTGGCCCCCTACGAGCAGTACTTC
TRBV5-1	TRBD2	few	TRBJ2-2	CASSRSTSGGATGELFF	TGCGCCAGCAGCCGTTCGACTAGCGGGGGGGCCACCGGGGAGCTGTTTTTT
TRBV28	.	.	TRBJ1-2	CASSSLNYGYTF	TGTGCCAGCAGTTCCTTAAACTATGGCTACACCTTC
TRBV4-3	TRBD2	.	TRBJ2-3	CASSQDLAGALTDTQYF	TGCGCCAGCAGCCAAGATCTAGCGGGGGCCCTCACAGATACGCAGTATTTT
TRBV7-2	.	.	TRBJ2-1	CASSGQISYNEQFF	TGTGCCAGCAGCGGGCAGATCTCCTACAATGAGCAGTTCTTC
TRBV2	TRBD2	once	TRBJ2-1	CASAGTSGYNEQFF	TGTGCCTCAGCAGGGACTAGCGGGTACAATGAGCAGTTCTTC
TRBV3-1/TRBV3-2	.	.	TRBJ1-2	CASSQITGGRGYTF	TGTGCCAGCAGCCAAATAACTGGGGGGAGAGGCTACACCTTC
TRBV5-1	TRBD1	.	TRBJ2-3	CASSSRGQSTDTQYF	TGCGCCAGCAGCTCCCGGGGACAGTCCACAGATACGCAGTATTTT
TRBV6-2/TRBV6-3	.	.	TRBJ2-2	CASSHKISSTGELFF	TGTGCCAGCAGCCACAAGATATCGTCCACCGGGGAGCTGTTTTTT
TRBV19	TRBD2	few	TRBJ2-4	CASSIPRASGRVELYF	TGTGCCAGTAGTATTCCACGGGCTAGCGGGAGGGTAGAACTGTACTTC
TRBV7-2	TRBD2	few	TRBJ2-3	CASSPSSGRLSDTQYF	TGTGCCAGCAGTCCAAGTAGCGGGAGATTGTCAGATACGCAGTATTTT
TRBV4-1	.	.	TRBJ2-1	CASSQGPWAGEQFF	TGCGCCAGCAGCCAAGGCCCCTGGGCGGGGGAGCAGTTCTTC
TRBV6-5	TRBD2	.	TRBJ2-7	CASSRTSGSSYEQYF	TGTGCCAGCAGCCGTACTAGCGGGAGCTCCTACGAGCAGTACTTC
TRBV5-1	TRBD2	.	TRBJ2-3	CASSLMSSGIHTQYF	TGCGCCAGCAGCTTGATGTCTAGCGGGATTCATACGCAGTATTTT
TRBV14	TRBD1	.	TRBJ2-1	CASSQVQGASYNEQFF	TGTGCCAGCAGCCAGGTACAGGGGGCGTCCTACAATGAGCAGTTCTTC
TRBV4-1	TRBD2	.	TRBJ2-7	CASSLEQLWTSGGYEQYF	TGCGCCAGCAGCCTTGAGCAACTCTGGACTAGCGGGGGTTACGAGCAGTACTTC
TRBV3-1/TRBV3-2	.	once	TRBJ1-2	CASSLVQGNGYTF	TGTGCCAGCAGCCTCGTACAGGGTAATGGCTACACCTTC
TRBV9	TRBD1	few	TRBJ2-5	CASSVKPGGQETQYF	TGTGCCAGCAGCGTAAAACCAGGGGGTCAAGAGACCCAGTACTTC
TRBV5-1	TRBD2	.	TRBJ2-1	CASTFSGRAGIYNEQFF	TGCGCCAGCACCTTTAGCGGGAGGGCCGGTATCTACAATGAGCAGTTCTTC
TRBV7-9	.	.	TRBJ2-3	CASSFSATDTQYF	TGTGCCAGCAGCTTTAGTGCCACAGATACGCAGTATTTT
TRBV9	.	few	TRBJ1-6	CASSAQVVHSPLHF	TGTGCCAGCAGCGCACAGGTAGTTCATTCACCCCTCCACTTT
TRBV6-2/TRBV6-3	TRBD1	.	TRBJ1-2	CASSAGQGSSYTF	TGTGCCAGCAGTGCAGGACAGGGGTCGAGCTACACCTTC
TRBV2	.	.	TRBJ1-1	CASSRDSGTEAFF	TGTGCCAGCAGTCGAGACAGTGGCACTGAAGCTTTCTTT
TRBV19	TRBD2	.	TRBJ2-5	CASSITNSGSPQETQYF	TGTGCCAGTAGTATCACCAATAGCGGGTCCCCCCAAGAGACCCAGTACTTC
TRBV29-1	TRBD1	.	TRBJ2-1	CSVGFGTGGYNEQFF	TGCAGCGTTGGTTTTGGGACAGGGGGATACAATGAGCAGTTCTTC
TRBV6-2/TRBV6-3	TRBD1	.	TRBJ1-2	CASSYPAGGDGYTF	TGTGCCAGCAGTTACCCGGCAGGGGGCGATGGCTACACCTTC
TRBV9	.	.	TRBJ1-1	CASSVDYRDGEAFF	TGTGCCAGCAGCGTAGACTACAGGGATGGTGAAGCTTTCTTT
TRBV11-3	.	many	TRBJ1-2	CASSSEQGSYGYTF	TGTGCCAGCAGCTCAGAGCAGGGGTCCTATGGCTACACCTTC
TRBV30	.	.	TRBJ1-5	CAWSVSARNQPQHF	TGTGCCTGGAGTGTATCGGCCAGGAATCAGCCCCAGCATTTT
TRBV7-9	TRBD1	.	TRBJ2-5	CASSLASGTGRETQYF	TGTGCCAGCAGCTTAGCCTCCGGGACAGGGAGAGAGACCCAGTACTTC